This TCR beta chain was recorded in a study of T-cell reconstitution after alpha-beta-depleted transplantation in children. This clonotype appeared many times. Per the germline V gene, CDR1 is LGHNA and CDR2 is YNFKEQ. The CDR3 extends over 16 amino acids. Deletions cut 5 bases from V and 0 bases from J, with 11 bases between. It was with unique molecular identifiers that the TCRbeta library was prepared. TCRdb passed the PCR reads through MiXCR, listing each CDR3 protein once. Here the sample spans some 280,000 distinct CDR3 sequences, 9.9% being singletons. The sequence came from a human donor who donated a stem cell graft to a child with SCID. The chain links TRBV4-2 to TRBJ2-6; D unclear. Material: PBMCs from the stem cell graft donor, obtained from the stem cell graft. The CDR3 DNA sequence: TGTGCCAGCAGCACGACAAGAAGCTCTGGGGCCAACGTCCTGACTTTC. Translation gives CASSTTRSSGANVLTF.